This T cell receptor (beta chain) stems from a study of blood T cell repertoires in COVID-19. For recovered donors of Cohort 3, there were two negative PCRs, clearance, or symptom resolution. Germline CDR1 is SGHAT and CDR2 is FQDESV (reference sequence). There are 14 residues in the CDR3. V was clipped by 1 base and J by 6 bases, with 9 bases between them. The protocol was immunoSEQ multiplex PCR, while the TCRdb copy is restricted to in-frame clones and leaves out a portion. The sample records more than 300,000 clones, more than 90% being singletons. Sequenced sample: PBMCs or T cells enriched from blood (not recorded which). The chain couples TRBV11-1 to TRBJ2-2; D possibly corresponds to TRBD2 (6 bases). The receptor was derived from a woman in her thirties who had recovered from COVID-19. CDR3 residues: CASSLVSGAGELFF. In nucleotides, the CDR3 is TGTGCCAGCAGCTTAGTATCGGGAGCCGGGGAGCTGTTTTTT.